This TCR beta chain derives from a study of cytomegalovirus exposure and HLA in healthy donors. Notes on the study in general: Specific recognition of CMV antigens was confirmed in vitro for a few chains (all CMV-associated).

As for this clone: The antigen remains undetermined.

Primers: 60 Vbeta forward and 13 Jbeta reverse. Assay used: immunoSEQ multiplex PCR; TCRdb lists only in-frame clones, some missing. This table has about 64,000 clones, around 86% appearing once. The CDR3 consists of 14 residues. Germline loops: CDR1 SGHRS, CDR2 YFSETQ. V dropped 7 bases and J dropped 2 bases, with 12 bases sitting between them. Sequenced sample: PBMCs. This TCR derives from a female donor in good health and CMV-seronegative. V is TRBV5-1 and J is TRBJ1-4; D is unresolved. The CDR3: CASREASTNEKLFF. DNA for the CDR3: TGCGCCAGCCGAGAAGCAAGCACTAATGAAAAACTGTTTTTT.